These 30 T cell receptor beta chains came from one sample sequenced in a study of blood T cell repertoires in COVID-19. Using immunoSEQ multiplex PCR, the repertoire was profiled, and TCRdb retains in-frame clones only, with some absent. The table shows approximately 92,000 clones, with roughly 80% occurring only once. Material: peripheral blood. Receptors originate from a middle-aged man with acute or convalescent COVID-19.

V is TRBV18 and J is TRBJ2-7; 9 bases agree with TRBD1. The V and J ends lost 4 bases and 7 bases, in that order; junction bases with no gene match: 11. Germline V lookup: CDR1 KGHSH, CDR2 LQKENI. This CDR3 spans 15 amino acids. The CDR3 is CASSLGQGDLGEQYF. The CDR3 nucleotides are TGTGCCAGCTCACTGGGACAGGGCGACTTAGGAGAGCAGTACTTC.

The chain combines TRBV4-3 with TRBJ2-3; 14 bases are shared with TRBD2. Trimming at V came to 2 bases and at J to 5 bases, leaving 6 bases not matched to a gene. This CDR3 region has 17 residues. Germline V gene lookup returns CDR1 LGHNA and CDR2 YSLEER. CDR3 DNA: TGCGCCAGCAGCCAACCGGGACTAGCGGGGGCCGGAGATACGCAGTATTTT. The encoded protein is CASSQPGLAGAGDTQYF.

The chain carries TRBV9 and TRBJ1-4, with TRBD1 as a possible D gene (5 bases). Per germline, CDR1 SGDLS and CDR2 YYNGEE. The CDR3 is 15 amino acids. V lost 2 bases and J 7 bases, leaving 15 bases between the germline ends. In DNA, the CDR3 is TGTGCCAGCAGCGTGATGCAGGGAAAATTTGAAAAACTGTTTTTT. Amino acid sequence: CASSVMQGKFEKLFF. Variable domain in full (rest from reference TRBV9 and TRBJ1-4): DSGVTQTPKHLITATGQRVTLRCSPRSGDLSVYWYQQSLDQGLQFLIQYYNGEERAKGNILERFSAQQFPDLHSELNLSSLELGDSALYFCASSVMQGKFEKLFFGSGTQLSVL.

The chain couples TRBV6-2 or TRBV6-3 to TRBJ2-5; 8 positions agree with TRBD2. Germline V gene data show CDR1 as MNHEY and CDR2 as SVGEGT. With 5 bases clipped from V and 6 bases from J, the junction kept 17 bases outside the gene matches. This CDR3 is built from 17 residues. The CDR3 DNA reads as TGTGCCAGCAGTCAATTGGCGGGTTATGCGGGGGGAAAGACCCAGTACTTC. Protein product: CASSQLAGYAGGKTQYF.

This sequence joins TRBV9 and TRBJ2-6, with a possible D match to TRBD1 (6 bases). V lost 5 bases, J lost 4 bases, and 13 bases lay in between. The CDR3 covers 15 residues. Germline assignment: CDR1 SGDLS and CDR2 YYNGEE. As DNA, the CDR3 is TGTGCCAGCAGTACACAGGGTTCCGGGGCCAACGTCCTGACTTTC. It encodes CASSTQGSGANVLTF. Looking up the rest from reference TRBV9 and TRBJ2-6 gives the full variable domain: DSGVTQTPKHLITATGQRVTLRCSPRSGDLSVYWYQQSLDQGLQFLIQYYNGEERAKGNILERFSAQQFPDLHSELNLSSLELGDSALYFCASSTQGSGANVLTFGAGSRLTVL.

This clone was seen once. The chain recombines TRBV19 with TRBJ2-2, with TRBD1 as a possible D gene (5 bases). The CDR3 is 13 residues long. Germline V CDR1 and CDR2: LNHDA, SQIVND (reference sequence). V was shortened by 7 bases and J by 2 bases, with 8 bases between the two germline ends. CDR3 loop: CASMDTNTGELFF. DNA for the CDR3: TGTGCCAGTATGGACACTAACACCGGGGAGCTGTTTTTT.

This clone was detected only once. The chain has TRBV3-1 (or the pseudogene TRBV3-2) and TRBJ2-5, with D possibly being TRBD1 (6 bases). There are 15 residues in the CDR3. Germline loops: CDR1 LGHDT, CDR2 YNNKEL (reference sequence). The V gene lost 5 bases and the J gene lost 2 bases, with 15 bases spanning the gap. CDR3 protein: CASSFSDSLQETQYF. DNA for the CDR3: TGTGCCAGCAGCTTCTCGGACAGCTTGCAAGAGACCCAGTACTTC.

In this sample, this clone turned up a few times. The gene calls are TRBV19 and TRBJ2-6; 8 positions agree with TRBD1. Trimming took 5 bases from V and 4 from J; bases not matched to a gene: 7. CDR3 length: 16 residues. CDR1 is LNHDA, CDR2 SQIVND, per germline (reference sequence). The CDR3 region has the DNA TGTGCCAGTAGTCCCCAGGGGGCGCCAGGGGCCAACGTCCTGACTTTC. Translated, it gives CASSPQGAPGANVLTF. Looking up the rest from reference TRBV19 and TRBJ2-6 gives the full variable domain: DGGITQSPKYLFRKEGQNVTLSCEQNLNHDAMYWYRQDPGQGLRLIYYSQIVNDFQKGDIAEGYSVSREKKESFPLTVTSAQKNPTAFYLCASSPQGAPGANVLTFGAGSRLTVL.

This clone was detected once. The J gene is TRBJ2-7, the V gene TRBV7-2; 14 bases are shared with TRBD2. The CDR3 runs 15 residues. V was clipped by 5 bases and J by 4 bases; unmatched bases: 4. Germline loops: CDR1 SGHTA, CDR2 FQGNSA. CDR3 sequence (DNA): TGTGCCAGCAGCAAGGGACTAGCGGGGGTTTACGAGCAGTACTTC. The encoded protein is CASSKGLAGVYEQYF.

J is TRBJ2-3 and V is TRBV7-2; weak D call: TRBD2 (6 bases). This CDR3 has 15 amino acids. CDR1 and CDR2 from the germline V gene are SGHTA and FQGNSA. V shed 1 base and J shed 5 bases, with 13 bases lying between them. CDR3 sequence reads: CASSLVASEGDTQYF. DNA of the CDR3: TGTGCCAGCAGCTTAGTGGCTAGCGAAGGAGATACGCAGTATTTT.

V is TRBV24-1 and J is TRBJ2-3; 15 nucleotides align to TRBD2. The CDR3 loop spans 19 amino acids. Unmatched junction bases numbered 14, after V lost 7 bases and J lost 4 bases. Per the germline V gene, CDR1 is KGHDR and CDR2 is SFDVKD. CDR3 coding DNA: TGTGCCACCAGCGCTCGGAGCGGGACTAGCGGGGGGTCCGCAGATACGCAGTATTTT. The encoded protein is CATSARSGTSGGSADTQYF.

The gene calls are TRBV4-2 and TRBJ1-3; 7 nucleotides line up with TRBD1. Germline trimming cut 4 bases from V and 3 bases from J; bases unmatched to any gene: 6. Per germline, CDR1 LGHNA and CDR2 YNFKEQ. The CDR3 runs 15 residues. The CDR3 loop reads CASSLGQADGNTIYF. DNA of the CDR3: TGTGCCAGCAGCCTCGGACAGGCGGATGGAAACACCATATATTTT.

This clone appeared once. This chain joins TRBV5-1 and TRBJ2-7; a possible D gene is TRBD1 (7 bases). CDR1 and CDR2 from the germline V gene are SGHRS and YFSETQ. Trimming pared 3 bases from V and 3 bases from J, leaving 19 bases between. This CDR3 contains 16 residues. The CDR3 is CASSWMAGGSGYEQYF. For the CDR3, the DNA is TGCGCCAGCAGCTGGATGGCAGGGGGGTCGGGCTACGAGCAGTACTTC. Full variable domain (remainder filled in from reference TRBV5-1 and TRBJ2-7): KAGVTQTPRYLIKTRGQQVTLSCSPISGHRSVSWYQQTPGQGLQFLFEYFSETQRNKGNFPGRFSGRQFSNSRSEMNVSTLELGDSALYLCASSWMAGGSGYEQYFGPGTRLTVT.

CDR3 coding DNA: TGTGCCAGCTCACCAGGGACAGGGGGGACAAACCTCCACTTT. This codes for CASSPGTGGTNLHF. The chain combines TRBV18 with TRBJ1-6; 11 nucleotides agree with TRBD1. This CDR3 has 14 residues. V was clipped by 2 bases and J by 15 bases; unmatched bases: 6. The V gene's germline CDR1 is KGHSH and CDR2 LQKENI.

The V gene is TRBV9, the J gene TRBJ2-3, with D possibly TRBD2 on 6 matching bases. Trimming left V 4 bases short and J 2 bases short, with 11 bases between. CDR3 length: 14 amino acids. The V gene's germline CDR1 is SGDLS and CDR2 YYNGEE. CDR3: CASSQRLVTDTQYF. The CDR3 DNA reads TGTGCCAGCAGCCAACGACTAGTCACAGATACGCAGTATTTT.

This sequence joins TRBV5-4 and TRBJ2-3, with a tentative D call TRBD2 (6 bases). Germline V gives CDR1 SGHNT, CDR2 YYREEE (reference sequence). Trimming cost V 10 bases and J 1 base, with 10 bases left between them. The CDR3 sequence is 12 residues long. The CDR3 is CAGGAGTDTQYF. DNA for the CDR3: TGTGCCGGCGGGGCAGGCACAGATACGCAGTATTTT.

The rearrangement uses TRBV29-1 and TRBJ2-5; 7 nucleotides align to TRBD2. Trimming at V came to 4 bases and at J to 1 base, leaving 3 bases not matched to a gene. Germline V gene lookup returns CDR1 SQVTM and CDR2 ANQGSEA. This CDR3 contains 13 residues. The CDR3 DNA reads TGCAGCGTTGCGGGGGGAATCCAAGAGACCCAGTACTTC. The encoded protein is CSVAGGIQETQYF.

This clone has only a few counts. The chain joins TRBV5-1 to TRBJ2-7; maybe TRBD1 (5 bases). CDR1 is SGHRS, CDR2 YFSETQ, per germline. This CDR3 spans 15 amino acids. Deletions cut 0 bases from V and 6 bases from J, with 16 bases between. The CDR3 is CASSLGDSPMGEQYF. CDR3 DNA sequence: TGCGCCAGCAGCTTGGGTGACAGTCCGATGGGCGAGCAGTACTTC.

The chain links TRBV6-5 to TRBJ1-6; no definite D call. V shed 2 bases and J shed 3 bases, with 8 bases lying between them. This CDR3 is built from 15 residues. Germline V gene data show CDR1 as MNHEY and CDR2 as SVGAGI. CDR3 sequence: CASSYDTNYNSPLHF. CDR3 DNA sequence: TGTGCCAGCAGTTACGACACAAACTATAATTCACCCCTCCACTTT.

The rearrangement joins TRBV11-2 to TRBJ2-3, with 8 bases matching TRBD2. Germline V gene data show CDR1 as SGHAT and CDR2 as FQNNGV. The V segment lost 5 bases and the J segment 6 bases; nucleotides outside the gene matches: 19. This CDR3 is built from 18 residues. The CDR3 DNA follows: TGTGCCAGCAGCCAAATGGCGGGAGGAGGGGTCCGTGGGGATACGCAGTATTTT. Its translation is CASSQMAGGGVRGDTQYF. Using reference TRBV11-2 and TRBJ2-3 for the parts outside the CDR3, the full variable domain is EAGVAQSPRYKIIEKRQSVAFWCNPISGHATLYWYQQILGQGPKLLIQFQNNGVVDDSQLPKDRFSAERLKGVDSTLKIQPAKLEDSAVYLCASSQMAGGGVRGDTQYFGPGTRLTVL.

This clone was detected a few times. The chain joins TRBV5-1 to TRBJ2-7, with 12 bases aligning to TRBD1. CDR1 and CDR2 from the germline V gene are SGHRS and YFSETQ. The CDR3 covers 16 residues. J lost 6 bases, V lost 0 bases, and 7 bases had no gene match. This chain's CDR3 is CASSLAPGQGAGEQYF. As DNA, the CDR3 is TGCGCCAGCAGCTTGGCCCCGGGACAGGGGGCAGGCGAGCAGTACTTC.

The chain recombines TRBV3-1 (or the pseudogene TRBV3-2) with TRBJ1-5, with 8 bases fitting TRBD1. The CDR3 totals 15 residues. Germline V gene lookup returns CDR1 LGHDT and CDR2 YNNKEL (reference sequence). The junction had 4 bases not matched to a gene; V was cut back by 0 bases and J by 6 bases. The CDR3 DNA sequence: TGTGCCAGCAGCCAAGATTGGACAGGGTCTCAGCCCCAGCATTTT. Protein sequence: CASSQDWTGSQPQHF.

A word on this clone: The junction differs from germline at one of its ends, possibly a read error. The CDR3 DNA reads TGCACCAGCAGCTCGACCCACGCGCGAACAGGGGTTCTAGCCAAAAACATTCAGTACTTC. It yields the protein CTSSSTHARTGVLAKNIQYF. The chain combines TRBV5-1 with TRBJ2-4, with 7 bases lining up with TRBD1. The CDR3 covers 20 residues. Germline V CDR1 and CDR2: SGHRS, YFSETQ.

The J gene is TRBJ1-2, the V gene TRBV30; D perhaps matches TRBD1 (6 bases). This CDR3 is 13 amino acids long. Germline CDR1 GTSNPN, CDR2 SVGIG (reference sequence). V was clipped by 2 bases and J by 4 bases, with 11 bases between them. The CDR3 reads CAWSSGAGYGYTF. CDR3 nucleotides: TGTGCCTGGAGTTCAGGGGCTGGCTATGGCTACACCTTC.

There are a few counts of this clone. V gene TRBV28 combines with J gene TRBJ2-1, with 10 bases that match TRBD2. The CDR3 extends over 15 amino acids. Germline V lookup: CDR1 MDHEN, CDR2 SYDVKM. J was trimmed by 8 bases and V by 9 bases; bases with no gene match: 13. CDR3 residues: CASRVLAGAAYEQFF. In DNA, the CDR3 is TGTGCCAGTCGCGTTCTAGCGGGAGCAGCTTATGAGCAGTTCTTC.

The rearrangement joins TRBV3-1 (or the pseudogene TRBV3-2) to TRBJ2-5; 12 bases are a match to TRBD1. The CDR3 loop spans 15 amino acids. Germline CDR1 is LGHDT and CDR2 is YNNKEL (reference sequence). The V and J ends lost 5 bases and 5 bases, in that order; junction bases with no gene match: 6. DNA for the CDR3: TGTGCCAGCAGCTCCTGGGACAGGGGGCGGGAGACCCAGTACTTC. Protein sequence: CASSSWDRGRETQYF.

This rearrangement joins TRBV28 to TRBJ1-1; D perhaps matches TRBD1 (5 bases). CDR1 is MDHEN, CDR2 SYDVKM, per germline. The V end lost 2 bases, the J end lost 4 bases, and 11 bases lay between the germline ends. There are 14 residues in the CDR3. CDR3 loop: CASSLPQGSTEAFF. The CDR3 DNA follows: TGTGCCAGCAGTTTACCGCAGGGATCCACTGAAGCTTTCTTT.

Comments on this clone: The same CDR3 is also encoded by other DNA sequences in this sample. This chain connects TRBV28 to TRBJ2-5; D remains unclear. The CDR3 totals 12 residues. The V and J ends lost 6 bases and 2 bases respectively, with 7 bases between them. From germline, CDR1 is MDHEN and CDR2 SYDVKM. Written as DNA, the CDR3 is TGTGCCAGCAGGGCCAGTCAAGAGACCCAGTACTTC. This translates into CASRASQETQYF.

The genes are TRBV4-3 and TRBJ2-6, with 8 bases lining up with TRBD1. The CDR3 consists of 16 residues. CDR1 is LGHNA, CDR2 YSLEER, per germline. Trimming took 4 bases from V and 2 from J; bases not matched to a gene: 4. The CDR3 here is CASSPDRVPGANVLTF. The CDR3 DNA reads as TGCGCCAGCAGCCCGGACAGGGTACCTGGGGCCAACGTCCTGACTTTC.

The chain carries TRBV20-1 and TRBJ2-3, with a tentative D call TRBD2 (6 bases). Germline CDR1 reads DFQATT; CDR2 reads SNEGSKA (reference sequence). The V and J ends lost 5 bases and 5 bases respectively, with 8 bases between them. The CDR3 loop spans 11 amino acids. Here the CDR3 reads CSARAGDTQYF. CDR3 in DNA: TGCAGTGCTCGAGCGGGAGATACGCAGTATTTT.